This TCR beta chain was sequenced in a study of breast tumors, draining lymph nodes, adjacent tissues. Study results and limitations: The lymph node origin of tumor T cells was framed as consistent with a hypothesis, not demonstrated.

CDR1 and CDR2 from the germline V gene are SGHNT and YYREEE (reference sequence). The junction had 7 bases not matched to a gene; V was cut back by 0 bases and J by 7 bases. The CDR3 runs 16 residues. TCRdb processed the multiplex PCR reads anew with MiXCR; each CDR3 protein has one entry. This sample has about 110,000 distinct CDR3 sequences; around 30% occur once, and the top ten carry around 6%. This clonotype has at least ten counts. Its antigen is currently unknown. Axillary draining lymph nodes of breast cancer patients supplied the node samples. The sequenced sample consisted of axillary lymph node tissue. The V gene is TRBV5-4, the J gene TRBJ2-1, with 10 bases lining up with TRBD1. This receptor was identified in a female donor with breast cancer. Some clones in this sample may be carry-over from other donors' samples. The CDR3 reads CASSLGPGQGINEQFF. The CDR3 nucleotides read TGTGCCAGCAGCTTGGGGCCGGGACAGGGGATAAATGAGCAGTTCTTC.